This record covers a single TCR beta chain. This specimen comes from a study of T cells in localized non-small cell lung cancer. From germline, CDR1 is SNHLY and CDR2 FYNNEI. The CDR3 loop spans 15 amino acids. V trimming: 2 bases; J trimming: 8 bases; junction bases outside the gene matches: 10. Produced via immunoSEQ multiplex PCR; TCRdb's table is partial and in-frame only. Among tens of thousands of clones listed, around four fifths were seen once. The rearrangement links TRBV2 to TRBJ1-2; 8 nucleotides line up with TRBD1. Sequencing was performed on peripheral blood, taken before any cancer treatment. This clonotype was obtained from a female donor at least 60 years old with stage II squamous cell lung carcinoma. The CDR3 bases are TGTGCCAGCAGTGAAAACCCAGGGGGCGCCGGGGGCTACACCTTC. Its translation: CASSENPGGAGGYTF.